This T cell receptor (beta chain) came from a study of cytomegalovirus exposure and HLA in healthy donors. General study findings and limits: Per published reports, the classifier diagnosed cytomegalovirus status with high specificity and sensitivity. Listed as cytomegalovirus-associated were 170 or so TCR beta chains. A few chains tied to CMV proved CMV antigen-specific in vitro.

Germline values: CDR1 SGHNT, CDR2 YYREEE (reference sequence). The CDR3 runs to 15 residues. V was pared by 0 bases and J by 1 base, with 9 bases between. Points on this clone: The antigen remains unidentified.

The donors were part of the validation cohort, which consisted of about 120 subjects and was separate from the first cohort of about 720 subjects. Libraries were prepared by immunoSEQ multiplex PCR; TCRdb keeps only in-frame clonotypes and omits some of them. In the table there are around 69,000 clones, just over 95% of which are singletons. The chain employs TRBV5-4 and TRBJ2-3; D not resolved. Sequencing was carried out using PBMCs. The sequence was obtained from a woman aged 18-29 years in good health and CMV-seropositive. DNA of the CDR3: TGTGCCAGCAGCTTGGGAGGCCCGGGCACAGATACGCAGTATTTT. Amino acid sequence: CASSLGGPGTDTQYF. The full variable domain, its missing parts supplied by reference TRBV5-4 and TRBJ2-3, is ETGVTQSPTHLIKTRGQQVTLRCSSQSGHNTVSWYQQALGQGPQFIFQYYREEENGRGNFPPRFSGLQFPNYSSELNVNALELDDSALYLCASSLGGPGTDTQYFGPGTRLTVL.